This T cell receptor beta chain was recovered during a study of blood T cell dynamics during melanoma immunotherapy. Study outcomes and limitations: Disease-control patients' PBMC repertoires became either more clonal or more diverse at W3.

Using immunoSEQ multiplex PCR, the repertoire was profiled, and TCRdb retains in-frame clones only, with some absent. The sample lists more than 10,000 clones; roughly 91% were seen once. In the case of this clone: Antigen specificity is unknown.

Stated time point: pre-treatment baseline. V was clipped by 7 bases and J by 9 bases; unmatched bases: 15. This CDR3 is built from 16 residues. The V gene's germline CDR1 is LNHDA and CDR2 SQIVND (reference sequence). The V call is TRBV19, the J call TRBJ2-4, with TRBD1 matching 10 bases. Sequencing was performed on blood, taken from a patient treated with checkpoint blockade. This TCR was sampled from a human donor with melanoma. Here the CDR3 DNA reads TGTGCCAGTACCTTAGGGGACAGGGGTTTCAAGGGCATTCAGTACTTC. Its protein is CASTLGDRGFKGIQYF.